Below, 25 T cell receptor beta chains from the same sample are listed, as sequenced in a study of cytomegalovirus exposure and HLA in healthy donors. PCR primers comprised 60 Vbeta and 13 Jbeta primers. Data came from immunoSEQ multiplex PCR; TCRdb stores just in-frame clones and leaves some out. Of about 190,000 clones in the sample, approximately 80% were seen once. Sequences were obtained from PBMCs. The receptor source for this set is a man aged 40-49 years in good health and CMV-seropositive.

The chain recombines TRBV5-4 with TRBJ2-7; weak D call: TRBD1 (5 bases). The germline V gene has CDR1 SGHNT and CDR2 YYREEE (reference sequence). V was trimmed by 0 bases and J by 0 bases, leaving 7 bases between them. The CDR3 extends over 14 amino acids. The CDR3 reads CASSLGGASYEQYF. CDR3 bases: TGTGCCAGCAGCTTGGGGGGCGCCTCCTACGAGCAGTACTTC.

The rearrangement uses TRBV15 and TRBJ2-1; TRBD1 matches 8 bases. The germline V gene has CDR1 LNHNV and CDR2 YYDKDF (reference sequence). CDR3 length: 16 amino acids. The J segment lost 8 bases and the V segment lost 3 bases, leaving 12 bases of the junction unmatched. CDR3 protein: CATSSGQGGWGDEQFF. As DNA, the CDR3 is TGTGCCACCAGCAGTGGACAGGGAGGTTGGGGCGATGAGCAGTTCTTC.

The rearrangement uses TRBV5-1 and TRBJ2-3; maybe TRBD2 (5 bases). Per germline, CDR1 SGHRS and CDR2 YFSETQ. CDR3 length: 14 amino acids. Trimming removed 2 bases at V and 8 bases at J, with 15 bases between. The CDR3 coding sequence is TGCGCCAGCAGCTTAGACACGGGATCTGGTACGCAGTATTTT. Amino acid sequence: CASSLDTGSGTQYF.

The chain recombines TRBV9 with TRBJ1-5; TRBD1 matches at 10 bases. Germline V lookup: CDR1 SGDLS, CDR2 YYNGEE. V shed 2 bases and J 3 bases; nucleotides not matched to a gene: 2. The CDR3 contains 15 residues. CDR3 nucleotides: TGTGCCAGCAGCGTCGGACAGGGGGACAATCAGCCCCAGCATTTT. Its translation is CASSVGQGDNQPQHF.

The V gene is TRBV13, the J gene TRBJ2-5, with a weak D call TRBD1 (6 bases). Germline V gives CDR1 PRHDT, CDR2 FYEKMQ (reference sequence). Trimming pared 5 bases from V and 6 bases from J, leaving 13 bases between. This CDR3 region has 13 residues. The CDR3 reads CASSQQGWKTQYF. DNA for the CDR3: TGTGCCAGCAGCCAACAGGGATGGAAGACCCAGTACTTC.

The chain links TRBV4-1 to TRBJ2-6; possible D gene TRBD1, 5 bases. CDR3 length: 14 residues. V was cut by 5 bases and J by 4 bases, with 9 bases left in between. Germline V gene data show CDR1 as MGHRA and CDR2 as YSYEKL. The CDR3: CASSNRIGANVLTF. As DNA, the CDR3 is TGCGCCAGCAGCAACAGGATAGGGGCCAACGTCCTGACTTTC.

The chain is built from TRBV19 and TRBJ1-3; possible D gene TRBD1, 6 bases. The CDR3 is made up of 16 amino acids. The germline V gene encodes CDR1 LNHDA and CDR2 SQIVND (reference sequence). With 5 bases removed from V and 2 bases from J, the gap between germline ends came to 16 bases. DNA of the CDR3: TGTGCCAGTAGTCCGTCAGGGGTAAAAGCTGGAAACACCATATATTTT. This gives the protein CASSPSGVKAGNTIYF.

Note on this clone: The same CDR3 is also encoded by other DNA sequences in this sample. CDR3 bases: TGTGCCAGCAGCCTAGGCAGGGGCTATGGCTACACCTTC. This encodes CASSLGRGYGYTF. V and J are TRBV5-6 and TRBJ1-2; D possibly corresponds to TRBD1 (6 bases). Germline V gene lookup returns CDR1 SGHDT and CDR2 YYEEEE. CDR3 length equals 13 residues. The V gene lost 4 bases and the J gene lost 4 bases, with 11 bases spanning the gap. Based on the CDR3 plus reference TRBV5-6 and TRBJ1-2, the full variable domain is DAGVTQSPTHLIKTRGQQVTLRCSPKSGHDTVSWYQQALGQGPQFIFQYYEEEERQRGNFPDRFSGHQFPNYSSELNVNALLLGDSALYLCASSLGRGYGYTFGSGTRLTVV.

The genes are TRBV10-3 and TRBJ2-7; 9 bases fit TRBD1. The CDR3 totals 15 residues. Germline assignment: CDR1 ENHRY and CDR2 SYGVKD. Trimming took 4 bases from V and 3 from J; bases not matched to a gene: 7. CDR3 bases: TGTGCCATCAGTGCGCCGGGACAGGGAGGCTACGAGCAGTACTTC. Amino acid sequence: CAISAPGQGGYEQYF.

CDR3 coding DNA: TGCGCCAGCAGCTTGAGGGACACCCAAGAGACCCAGTACTTC. The encoded protein is CASSLRDTQETQYF. The chain recombines TRBV5-1 with TRBJ2-5; a weak D match, TRBD1 (6 bases). The V end lost 1 base, the J end lost 1 base, and 8 bases lay between the germline ends. CDR1 and CDR2 (germline): SGHRS, YFSETQ. This CDR3 is 14 amino acids long.

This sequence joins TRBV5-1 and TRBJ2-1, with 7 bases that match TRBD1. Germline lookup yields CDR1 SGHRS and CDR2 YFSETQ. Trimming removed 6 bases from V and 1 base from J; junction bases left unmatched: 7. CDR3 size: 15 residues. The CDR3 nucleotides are TGCGCCAGCACACCCTGGACAGGATCCTACAATGAGCAGTTCTTC. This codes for CASTPWTGSYNEQFF.

CDR3 DNA sequence: TGTGCCAGCAAACCGACAGGAGACTATGGCTACACCTTC. The encoded protein is CASKPTGDYGYTF. V gene TRBV2 combines with J gene TRBJ1-2; the D gene is possibly TRBD1 (6 bases). Trimming removed 7 bases from V and 3 bases from J, with 12 bases in between. The CDR3 is 13 residues long. The germline V gene encodes CDR1 SNHLY and CDR2 FYNNEI.

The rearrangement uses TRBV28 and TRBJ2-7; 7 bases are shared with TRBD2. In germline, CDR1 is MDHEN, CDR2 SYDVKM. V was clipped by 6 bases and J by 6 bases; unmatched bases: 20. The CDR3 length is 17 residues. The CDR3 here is CASRHRTYSGSRAEQYF. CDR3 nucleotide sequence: TGTGCCAGCAGACATCGAACTTATAGCGGGTCAAGGGCCGAGCAGTACTTC. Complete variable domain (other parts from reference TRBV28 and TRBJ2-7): DVKVTQSSRYLVKRTGEKVFLECVQDMDHENMFWYRQDPGLGLRLIYFSYDVKMKEKGDIPEGYSVSREKKERFSLILESASTNQTSMYLCASRHRTYSGSRAEQYFGPGTRLTVT.

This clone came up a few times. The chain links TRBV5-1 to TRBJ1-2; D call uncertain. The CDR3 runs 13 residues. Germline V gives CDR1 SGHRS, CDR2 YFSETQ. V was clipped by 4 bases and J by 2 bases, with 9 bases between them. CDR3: CASSPGGNYGYTF. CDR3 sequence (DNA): TGCGCCAGCAGCCCGGGCGGGAACTATGGCTACACCTTC.

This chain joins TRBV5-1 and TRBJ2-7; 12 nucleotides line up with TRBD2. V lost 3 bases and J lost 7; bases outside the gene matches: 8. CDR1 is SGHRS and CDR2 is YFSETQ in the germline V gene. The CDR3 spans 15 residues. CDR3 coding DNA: TGCGCCAGCAGCTGGGCTAGCGGGGGGGCACGGGAGCAGTACTTC. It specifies CASSWASGGAREQYF.

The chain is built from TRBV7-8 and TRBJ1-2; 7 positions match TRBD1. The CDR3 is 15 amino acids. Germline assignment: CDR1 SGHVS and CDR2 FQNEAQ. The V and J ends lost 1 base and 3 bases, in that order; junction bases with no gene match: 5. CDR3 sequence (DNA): TGTGCCAGCAGCTTAGACCAGGGGGTGGACTATGGCTACACCTTC. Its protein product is CASSLDQGVDYGYTF.

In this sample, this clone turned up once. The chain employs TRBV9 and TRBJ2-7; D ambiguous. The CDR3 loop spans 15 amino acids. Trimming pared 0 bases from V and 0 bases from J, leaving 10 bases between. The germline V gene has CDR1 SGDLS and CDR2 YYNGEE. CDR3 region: CASSVGSGSSYEQYF. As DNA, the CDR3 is TGTGCCAGCAGCGTAGGGTCTGGCAGCTCCTACGAGCAGTACTTC.

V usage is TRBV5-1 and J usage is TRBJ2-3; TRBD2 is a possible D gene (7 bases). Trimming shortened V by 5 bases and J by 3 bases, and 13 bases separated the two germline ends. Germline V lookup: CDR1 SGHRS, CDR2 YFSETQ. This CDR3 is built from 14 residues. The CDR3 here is CASSRGGETDTQYF. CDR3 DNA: TGCGCCAGCAGTCGAGGGGGGGAAACAGATACGCAGTATTTT.

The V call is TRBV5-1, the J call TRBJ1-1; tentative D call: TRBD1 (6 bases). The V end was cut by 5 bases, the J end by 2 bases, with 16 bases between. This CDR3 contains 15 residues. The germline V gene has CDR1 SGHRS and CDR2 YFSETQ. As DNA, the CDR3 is TGCGCCAGCAGTTATATTGGGACAAGCAACACTGAAGCTTTCTTT. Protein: CASSYIGTSNTEAFF.

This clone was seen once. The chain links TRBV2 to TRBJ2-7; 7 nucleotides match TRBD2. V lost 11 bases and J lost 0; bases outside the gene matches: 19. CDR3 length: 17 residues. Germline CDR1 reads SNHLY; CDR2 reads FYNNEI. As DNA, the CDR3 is TGTGCCGGAAGCGGGACGGAAGGTTTCTCAAGCTCCTACGAGCAGTACTTC. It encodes CAGSGTEGFSSSYEQYF.

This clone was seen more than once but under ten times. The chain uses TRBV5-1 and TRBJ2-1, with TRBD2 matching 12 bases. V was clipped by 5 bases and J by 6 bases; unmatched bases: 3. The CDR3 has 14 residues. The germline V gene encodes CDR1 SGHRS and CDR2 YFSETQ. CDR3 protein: CASRGLAGPNEQFF. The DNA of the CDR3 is TGCGCCAGCAGGGGACTAGCGGGCCCCAATGAGCAGTTCTTC.

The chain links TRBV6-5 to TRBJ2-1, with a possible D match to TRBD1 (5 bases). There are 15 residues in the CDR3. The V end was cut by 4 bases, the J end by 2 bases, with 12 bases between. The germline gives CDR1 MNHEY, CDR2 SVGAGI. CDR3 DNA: TGTGCCAGCAGTTTCAGAGACAGAACCTACAATGAGCAGTTCTTC. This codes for CASSFRDRTYNEQFF.

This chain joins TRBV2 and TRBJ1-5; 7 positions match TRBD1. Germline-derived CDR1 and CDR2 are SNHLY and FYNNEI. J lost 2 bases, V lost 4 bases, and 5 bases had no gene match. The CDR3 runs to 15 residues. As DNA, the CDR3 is TGTGCCAGCAGTGCGACAGGGTACCGCAATCAGCCCCAGCATTTT. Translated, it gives CASSATGYRNQPQHF.

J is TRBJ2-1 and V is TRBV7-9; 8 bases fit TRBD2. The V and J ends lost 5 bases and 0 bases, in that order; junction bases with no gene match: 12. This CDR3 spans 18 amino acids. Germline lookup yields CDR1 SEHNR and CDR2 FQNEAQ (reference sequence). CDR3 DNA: TGTGCCAGCAGCCTACCGTTGTTGGGGACTAGCTCCTACAATGAGCAGTTCTTC. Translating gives CASSLPLLGTSSYNEQFF.

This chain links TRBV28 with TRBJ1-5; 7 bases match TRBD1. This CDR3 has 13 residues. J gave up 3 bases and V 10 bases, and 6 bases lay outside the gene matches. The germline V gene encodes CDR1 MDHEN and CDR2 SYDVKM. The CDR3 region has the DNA TGTGCCATCACCGGGACAGACAATCAGCCCCAGCATTTT. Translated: CAITGTDNQPQHF.